This T cell receptor (beta chain) was documented in a study of identical twins. Everyone who donated was a healthy Caucasian. This clonotype was detected a few times. V gave up 1 base and J gave up 3 bases; unmatched junction bases: 3. CDR1 is MDHEN, CDR2 SYDVKM, per germline. There are 15 residues in the CDR3. TCRdb re-derived calls from the 5' RACE reads in MiXCR, one entry per CDR3 protein. The sample includes approximately 470,000 distinct CDR3 sequences, around 14% of them seen just once. The same sample was also used in a study of yellow fever vaccine responses in identical twins.

This TCR was recovered from a woman aged 18-29 years in good health. Input material: CD4+ T cells sorted from blood. This sequence joins TRBV28 and TRBJ2-5; 9 bases align to TRBD2. CDR3 in amino acids: CASSLLASGEETQYF. CDR3 in DNA: TGTGCCAGCAGTTTATTGGCTAGCGGGGAAGAGACCCAGTACTTC.